The 11 T cell receptor beta chains in this list originate from one sample, sequenced in a study of T-cell reconstitution after alpha-beta-depleted transplantation in children. The TCRbeta library incorporated unique molecular identifiers. In TCRdb, the PCR reads were re-called with MiXCR into one record per CDR3 protein. This sample has about 350,000 distinct CDR3 sequences, with 15% to 20% found just once. Material: PBMCs, mostly from graft donor cells, obtained 360 days after TCRalphabeta/CD19-depleted stem cell transplant. All receptors derive from a male patient under 10 years old who had a stem cell transplant for acute lymphoblastic leukemia, so the T cells may come from the graft donor.

This rearrangement joins TRBV20-1 to TRBJ2-7; 10 positions agree with TRBD2. After removal of 6 bases from V and 5 bases from J, the junction contained 4 bases not matched to a gene. Germline lookup yields CDR1 DFQATT and CDR2 SNEGSKA (reference sequence). The CDR3 is made up of 12 amino acids. The CDR3 reads CSATGTSDEQYF. For the CDR3, the DNA is TGCAGTGCCACAGGGACTAGCGACGAGCAGTACTTC.

There are a few counts of this clonotype. This chain connects TRBV9 to TRBJ1-1, with TRBD1 matching 7 bases. The CDR3 runs to 15 residues. V lost 0 bases and J lost 3; bases outside the gene matches: 5. Looked up from germline, CDR1 is SGDLS and CDR2 is YYNGEE. CDR3 protein: CASSVVGTGDTEAFF. In nucleotides, the CDR3 is TGTGCCAGCAGCGTAGTCGGAACAGGGGACACTGAAGCTTTCTTT. Filled out from reference TRBV9 and TRBJ1-1, the complete variable domain reads DSGVTQTPKHLITATGQRVTLRCSPRSGDLSVYWYQQSLDQGLQFLIQYYNGEERAKGNILERFSAQQFPDLHSELNLSSLELGDSALYFCASSVVGTGDTEAFFGQGTRLTVV.

Only a few counts were recorded for this clonotype. This chain joins TRBV12-3 or TRBV12-4 and TRBJ2-3, with 10 bases identical to TRBD2. V lost 3 bases and J lost 3; bases outside the gene matches: 6. The CDR3 length is 16 residues. The CDR3 region is CASSFTSGRGTDTQYF. The CDR3 DNA is TGTGCCAGCAGTTTTACGAGCGGGAGGGGTACAGATACGCAGTATTTT.

This clonotype has more than one count but fewer than ten. This chain connects TRBV20-1 to TRBJ2-1; 10 bases match TRBD2. Germline values: CDR1 DFQATT, CDR2 SNEGSKA (reference sequence). The CDR3 is made up of 15 amino acids. The V and J ends lost 6 bases and 9 bases, in that order; junction bases with no gene match: 14. CDR3 in DNA: TGCAGTGCCCAAACATTTAGCGGGAGGCTAGGTGAGCAGTTCTTC. As protein: CSAQTFSGRLGEQFF.

The chain recombines TRBV12-2 with TRBJ2-3; the table's D call, TRBD2, was not checked against the DNA. TRBV12-2 is a known pseudogene. This CDR3 has 17 residues. The CDR3 coding sequence is TGTGCAAGTCGCTCCCCTAGGGGGACTAGGCTCACTGATACGCAGTATTTT. Its protein is CASRSPRGTRLTDTQYF.

V usage is TRBV7-8 and J usage is TRBJ2-3; D possibly matches TRBD1 or TRBD2 (5 bases each). This CDR3 has 17 residues. Between the trimmed V and J ends, which lost 0 bases and 6 bases, there was a span of 19 bases. Per the germline V gene, CDR1 is SGHVS and CDR2 is FQNEAQ. CDR3 in DNA: TGTGCCAGCAGCTTAGCGCGAGGGGCCACCCAGCACGATACGCAGTATTTT. Translation: CASSLARGATQHDTQYF.

The chain employs TRBV4-1 and TRBJ2-5; the D is unclear. Germline-derived CDR1 and CDR2 are MGHRA and YSYEKL. This CDR3 spans 13 amino acids. The germline V and J ends were trimmed by 7 bases and 1 base, with 10 bases remaining between them. CDR3 in amino acids: CASIKEVQETQYF. The CDR3 DNA is TGCGCCAGCATCAAAGAGGTCCAAGAGACCCAGTACTTC.

This clonotype was picked up many times. The gene calls are TRBV6-2 or TRBV6-3 and TRBJ2-1, with D possibly called TRBD1 or TRBD2 (5 bases each). This CDR3 region has 20 residues. Germline CDR1 MNHEY, CDR2 SVGEGT. Trimming removed 6 bases at V and 3 bases at J, with 30 bases between. The CDR3 DNA follows: TGTGCCAGCAGCTCATCAACGGCAGAGGGGATTAATCGATACTACAATGAGCAGTTCTTC. Translation: CASSSSTAEGINRYYNEQFF.

This clonotype was observed a handful of times. DNA for the CDR3: TGTGCCATCAGTGAGGGGACCGCTCGGGGGACCCAGTACTTC. Protein product: CAISEGTARGTQYF. The V gene is TRBV10-3, the J gene TRBJ2-5; D is perhaps TRBD1 or TRBD2 (5 bases each). The CDR3 has 14 amino acids. The germline V and J ends were trimmed by 2 bases and 7 bases, with 14 bases remaining between them. Germline loops: CDR1 ENHRY, CDR2 SYGVKD.

For the CDR3, the DNA is TGTGCCAAAACTAGTCCCCCCTACAATGAGCAGTTCTTC. Its protein product is CAKTSPPYNEQFF. The chain employs TRBV6-4 and TRBJ2-1; perhaps TRBD2 as D (5 bases). This CDR3 spans 13 amino acids. V gave up 10 bases and J gave up 2 bases, with 12 bases separating them. Germline V gene data show CDR1 as MRHNA and CDR2 as SNTAGT.

This chain joins TRBV7-9 and TRBJ2-5; D might be TRBD2 (6 bases). The CDR3 spans 16 residues. The germline gives CDR1 SEHNR, CDR2 FQNEAQ (reference sequence). V lost 11 bases and J 4 bases, leaving 26 bases between the germline ends. CDR3 DNA sequence: TGTGCCGGGCAATACGGGGGAAGTTTCCTGGGAGAGACCCAGTACTTC. It codes for CAGQYGGSFLGETQYF.